A single sample gave rise to the 12 T cell receptor beta chains below, sequenced in a study of shared clonotypes between healthy human individuals. Assay: immunoSEQ multiplex PCR; the TCRdb copy retains only in-frame clones and omits some. The table has 2 million to 2.5 million clones, under 97% seen once. Sequences were obtained from naive CD4+ T cells sorted from blood. Sample subset: CD45RA+ positively selected. These receptors came from a man between 18 and 29 years old in good health.

The chain links TRBV18 to TRBJ1-1; D unresolved. The germline V gene encodes CDR1 KGHSH and CDR2 LQKENI. This CDR3 is built from 15 residues. Trimming stripped 1 base from V and 1 base from J, with 10 bases between. CDR3 loop: CASSPRAAENTEAFF. The CDR3 region has the DNA TGTGCCAGCTCACCACGCGCAGCAGAGAACACTGAAGCTTTCTTT.

The gene calls are TRBV6-4 and TRBJ1-6; D is unclear. Per the germline V gene, CDR1 is MRHNA and CDR2 is SNTAGT. There are 21 residues in the CDR3. V was trimmed by 0 bases and J by 0 bases, leaving 21 bases between them. The CDR3 sequence: CASSDSSSVSFPTSYNSPLHF. The CDR3 DNA reads TGTGCCAGCAGTGACTCGAGCTCGGTCTCCTTCCCAACCTCCTATAATTCACCCCTCCACTTT.

The chain has TRBV10-3 and TRBJ1-3; 7 bases fit TRBD1. The CDR3 consists of 15 residues. With 2 bases clipped from V and 4 bases from J, the junction kept 5 bases outside the gene matches. Germline V gene data show CDR1 as ENHRY and CDR2 as SYGVKD. Here the CDR3 reads CAISEGVDRGNTIYF. As DNA, the CDR3 is TGTGCCATCAGTGAGGGAGTGGACAGGGGAAACACCATATATTTT.

The chain carries TRBV4-1 and TRBJ2-7; 8 nucleotides line up with TRBD2. The V and J ends lost 1 base and 5 bases, in that order; junction bases with no gene match: 13. This CDR3 spans 17 amino acids. CDR1 and CDR2 (germline): MGHRA, YSYEKL. The CDR3 region is CASSQAPFSGSRHEQYF. CDR3 DNA: TGCGCCAGCAGCCAAGCTCCATTCAGCGGGAGTCGGCACGAGCAGTACTTC.

The chain couples TRBV19 to TRBJ1-2, with D unresolved. Trimming left V 3 bases short and J 2 bases short, with 13 bases between. CDR1 is LNHDA, CDR2 SQIVND, per germline (reference sequence). This CDR3 is built from 15 residues. In DNA form, the CDR3 reads TGTGCCAGTAGTATGTACGGACTTTCCAACTATGGCTACACCTTC. Its translation is CASSMYGLSNYGYTF.

Notes on this clone: A read error may produce the germline difference seen at one junction end. V usage is TRBV7-9 and J usage is TRBJ1-1; D remains unclear. The length of the CDR3 is 13 residues. In germline, CDR1 is SEHNR, CDR2 FQNEAQ (reference sequence). The CDR3 loop reads CAGRIQTNTEAFF. In DNA, the CDR3 is TGTGCCGGCAGAATACAGACGAACACTGAAGCTTTCTTT.

The CDR3 protein is CASSPRLGIGEETQYF. The DNA of the CDR3 is TGTGCCAGCTCACCAAGGTTGGGTATTGGAGAAGAGACCCAGTACTTC. The rearrangement links TRBV18 to TRBJ2-5; D is undetermined. The CDR3 totals 16 residues. The V gene lost 2 bases and the J gene lost 3 bases, with 16 bases spanning the gap. Germline V gene data show CDR1 as KGHSH and CDR2 as LQKENI.

V and J are TRBV6-5 and TRBJ1-1; 8 positions agree with TRBD1. V lost 6 bases and J lost 1; bases outside the gene matches: 4. The CDR3 length is 14 residues. CDR1 MNHEY and CDR2 SVGAGI come from the germline V gene. The CDR3 here is CASSPDRANTEAFF. The CDR3 DNA is TGTGCCAGCAGCCCGGACAGGGCGAACACTGAAGCTTTCTTT.

This chain joins TRBV6-6 and TRBJ2-1; 9 bases map to TRBD2. Germline CDR1 reads MNHNY; CDR2 reads SVGAGI (reference sequence). The CDR3 runs 13 residues. Trimming took 6 bases from V and 7 from J; bases not matched to a gene: 4. As DNA, the CDR3 is TGTGCCAGCAGGGCGGGAGGGCCTAATGAGCAGTTCTTC. Protein sequence: CASRAGGPNEQFF.

This chain uses TRBV20-1 with TRBJ2-7; unclear D gene. V shed 7 bases and J shed 7 bases, with 11 bases lying between them. Germline CDR1 reads DFQATT; CDR2 reads SNEGSKA (reference sequence). The CDR3 is made up of 10 amino acids. DNA of the CDR3: TGCAGTGGAGCCCGAGAAGAGCAGTACTTC. Residues: CSGAREEQYF.

The gene calls are TRBV11-2 and TRBJ1-6; D uncertain. V shed 0 bases and J shed 0 bases, with 12 bases lying between them. The length of the CDR3 is 18 residues. Per the germline V gene, CDR1 is SGHAT and CDR2 is FQNNGV. The CDR3 bases are TGTGCCAGCAGCTTAGATCTCGCTGGTAGCTCCTATAATTCACCCCTCCACTTT. This encodes CASSLDLAGSSYNSPLHF.

The chain couples TRBV5-4 to TRBJ2-6; 10 positions match TRBD2. The V gene end was trimmed by 5 bases and the J gene end by 0 bases; junction bases not matched to a gene: 8. This CDR3 contains 18 residues. Germline V gene lookup returns CDR1 SGHNT and CDR2 YYREEE (reference sequence). The CDR3 DNA reads as TGTGCCAGCAGTCCTAGCGGGGGCGCTTACTCTGGGGCCAACGTCCTGACTTTC. Protein product: CASSPSGGAYSGANVLTF.